These 23 T cell receptor beta chains were all obtained from the same sample, sequenced in a study of cytomegalovirus exposure and HLA in healthy donors. PCR used 60 Vbeta primers and 13 Jbeta primers. Measured with immunoSEQ multiplex PCR; TCRdb has only the in-frame clones, and not every one. The data show some 150,000 clones, 75% to 85% seen once. The sequenced sample consisted of PBMCs. These receptors all stem from a woman in her forties or fifties in good health and CMV-seronegative.

The chain combines TRBV27 with TRBJ2-1; 15 bases line up with TRBD2. The length of the CDR3 is 16 residues. In germline, CDR1 is MNHEY, CDR2 SMNVEV (reference sequence). V gave up 6 bases and J gave up 9 bases; unmatched junction bases: 9. CDR3 nucleotides: TGTGCCAGCAGCCTTGCCGGACTAGCGGGAGGGGGTGAGCAGTTCTTC. Translated, it gives CASSLAGLAGGGEQFF.

The V call is TRBV11-2, the J call TRBJ2-2, with unresolved D. This CDR3 region has 16 residues. Germline lookup yields CDR1 SGHAT and CDR2 FQNNGV. Trimming took 1 base from V and 4 from J, leaving 13 bases between them. CDR3 loop: CASSLVVASFTGELFF. The CDR3 DNA reads TGTGCCAGCAGCTTAGTGGTTGCTAGTTTCACCGGGGAGCTGTTTTTT. Full variable domain (missing parts from reference TRBV11-2 and TRBJ2-2): EAGVAQSPRYKIIEKRQSVAFWCNPISGHATLYWYQQILGQGPKLLIQFQNNGVVDDSQLPKDRFSAERLKGVDSTLKIQPAKLEDSAVYLCASSLVVASFTGELFFGEGSRLTVL.

In nucleotides, the CDR3 is TGTGCCAGCAGCGATGGACAGAGAAATGAGCAGTTCTTC. Encoded protein: CASSDGQRNEQFF. The chain is built from TRBV6-4 and TRBJ2-1; TRBD1 might be the D (6 bases). CDR1 is MRHNA, CDR2 SNTAGT, per germline. V was cut by 6 bases and J by 7 bases, with 13 bases left in between. The CDR3 length is 13 residues.

This clone occurred once. V usage is TRBV5-6 and J usage is TRBJ2-3; perhaps TRBD2 as D (7 bases). The CDR3 covers 14 residues. V was shortened by 4 bases and J by 6 bases, with 15 bases between the two germline ends. The germline V gene has CDR1 SGHDT and CDR2 YYEEEE. The CDR3 DNA reads as TGTGCCAGCAGCAAAGGACTAGGGGGGGATACGCAGTATTTT. Its translation is CASSKGLGGDTQYF.

The J gene is TRBJ1-1, the V gene TRBV5-5; no clear D gene. Trimming removed 1 base from V and 4 bases from J, with 8 bases in between. Germline CDR1 and CDR2: SGHKS and YYEKEE (reference sequence). This CDR3 contains 13 residues. This CDR3 reads CASSLHTTTEAFF. CDR3 DNA: TGTGCCAGCAGCTTGCATACAACCACTGAAGCTTTCTTT.

In its sample, this clone was seen once. This rearrangement joins TRBV5-8 to TRBJ2-7; TRBD2 is a possible D gene (5 bases). V lost 5 bases, J lost 2 bases, and 8 bases lay in between. Germline-derived CDR1 and CDR2 are SGHTS and YDEGEE. The CDR3 extends over 12 amino acids. CDR3 in amino acids: CASSWETYEQYF. CDR3 nucleotides: TGTGCCAGCAGTTGGGAGACCTACGAGCAGTACTTC.

The rearrangement uses TRBV5-6 and TRBJ1-5; D gene uncertain. V lost 4 bases to trimming and J lost 7 bases, with 12 bases between them. The CDR3 has 13 residues. Germline V gives CDR1 SGHDT, CDR2 YYEEEE. CDR3 DNA: TGTGCCAGCAGCCTTTTCGGAGGGCAGCCCCAGCATTTT. Translating gives CASSLFGGQPQHF.

J is TRBJ2-7 and V is TRBV7-3; 7 bases agree with TRBD1. Germline V gene sequence: CDR1 SGHTA, CDR2 FQGTGA. This CDR3 has 14 amino acids. Losses at the gene ends were 4 bases for V and 3 bases for J; bases not matched to a gene: 6. CDR3 sequence: CASSSGTEFYEQYF. CDR3 nucleotides: TGTGCCAGCAGCTCCGGGACAGAGTTCTACGAGCAGTACTTC.

The J gene is TRBJ2-7, the V gene TRBV27, with D possibly TRBD1 on 6 matching bases. V gave up 9 bases and J gave up 5 bases, with 14 bases separating them. The CDR3 loop spans 12 amino acids. Germline V lookup: CDR1 MNHEY, CDR2 SMNVEV (reference sequence). CDR3 coding DNA: TGTGCCAGGATTCCGAAGGGGGACGAGCAGTACTTC. Protein sequence: CARIPKGDEQYF.

The chain uses TRBV9 and TRBJ1-1; the match to TRBD1 covers 11 bases. The CDR3 is 15 amino acids. With V trimmed by 4 bases and J by 3 bases, 5 bases remained unmatched. Germline values: CDR1 SGDLS, CDR2 YYNGEE. In DNA, the CDR3 is TGTGCCAGCAGCCCAAGGACAGGGGGCTACACTGAAGCTTTCTTT. Encoded protein: CASSPRTGGYTEAFF.

The V gene is TRBV5-1, the J gene TRBJ1-2, with TRBD1 matching 9 bases. The V gene end was trimmed by 1 base and the J gene end by 6 bases; junction bases not matched to a gene: 7. Germline CDR1 and CDR2: SGHRS and YFSETQ. This CDR3 comprises 15 residues. The CDR3 spells CASSLSGTGKDGYTF. CDR3 DNA: TGCGCCAGCAGCTTGTCGGGGACAGGGAAGGATGGCTACACCTTC.

This sequence joins TRBV5-8 and TRBJ2-2, with D perhaps matching TRBD1 (5 bases). Trimming pared 4 bases from V and 1 base from J, leaving 14 bases between. The germline CDR1 and CDR2 sequences are SGHTS and YDEGEE. The CDR3 is 16 residues long. DNA for the CDR3: TGTGCCAGCAGCGCCCGGACACCCAGGAACACCGGGGAGCTGTTTTTT. This encodes CASSARTPRNTGELFF.

The chain is built from TRBV21-1 and TRBJ1-1. TRBV21-1 is labeled a pseudogene. This CDR3 comprises 13 residues. The DNA of the CDR3 is TGTGCCATCGATACACGGGTGAACACTGAAGCTTTCTTT. It encodes CAIDTRVNTEAFF.

The V and J genes are TRBV11-2 and TRBJ2-3; D ambiguous. The germline CDR1 and CDR2 sequences are SGHAT and FQNNGV. The V end lost 0 bases, the J end lost 1 base, and 5 bases lay between the germline ends. This CDR3 region has 14 residues. The CDR3 nucleotides are TGTGCCAGCAGCTTAGATCGGGGCACAGATACGCAGTATTTT. It codes for CASSLDRGTDTQYF. The entire variable domain, with the rest obtained from reference TRBV11-2 and TRBJ2-3, is as follows: EAGVAQSPRYKIIEKRQSVAFWCNPISGHATLYWYQQILGQGPKLLIQFQNNGVVDDSQLPKDRFSAERLKGVDSTLKIQPAKLEDSAVYLCASSLDRGTDTQYFGPGTRLTVL.

The chain joins TRBV19 to TRBJ1-1; a possible D gene is TRBD1 (5 bases). Trimming left V 3 bases short and J 6 bases short, with 11 bases between. Germline V gene sequence: CDR1 LNHDA, CDR2 SQIVND (reference sequence). The length of the CDR3 is 13 residues. The CDR3 spells CASSMPDKPEAFF. In DNA form, the CDR3 reads TGTGCCAGTAGTATGCCGGACAAGCCTGAAGCTTTCTTT.

V gene TRBV7-2 combines with J gene TRBJ1-6; 9 bases map to TRBD1. Per germline, CDR1 SGHTA and CDR2 FQGNSA. V dropped 3 bases and J dropped 5; count of bases not matched to a gene: 2. The CDR3 extends over 15 amino acids. The CDR3 loop reads CASSFRTGDNSPLHF. CDR3 coding DNA: TGTGCCAGCAGCTTCCGGACAGGGGATAATTCACCCCTCCACTTT.

This chain joins TRBV27 and TRBJ2-3; TRBD2 agrees at 12 bases. CDR1 and CDR2 (germline): MNHEY, SMNVEV (reference sequence). The CDR3 consists of 15 residues. The V segment lost 6 bases and the J segment 8 bases; nucleotides outside the gene matches: 9. The chain's CDR3 is CASRPLAGGLLTQYF. The CDR3 DNA reads as TGTGCCAGCAGACCCCTAGCGGGAGGGCTCCTTACGCAGTATTTT.

The chain is built from TRBV2 and TRBJ2-3; D is uncertain. V shed 3 bases and J shed 2 bases, with 15 bases lying between them. Germline V gene sequence: CDR1 SNHLY, CDR2 FYNNEI. This CDR3 has 16 residues. CDR3 bases: TGTGCCAGCAGTGAGAGGCCTAAGGAAATCACAGATACGCAGTATTTT. The encoded protein is CASSERPKEITDTQYF.

The CDR3 DNA reads TGTGCCAGCAGCCCCCGGGGGGCAGGGATCTATGGCTACACCTTC. Translating it yields CASSPRGAGIYGYTF. The gene calls are TRBV9 and TRBJ1-2; perhaps TRBD1 as D (6 bases). Per the germline V gene, CDR1 is SGDLS and CDR2 is YYNGEE. V gave up 4 bases and J gave up 4 bases, with 17 bases separating them. The CDR3 is 15 amino acids.

The chain employs TRBV27 and TRBJ2-7, with a possible D match to TRBD1 (6 bases). This CDR3 region has 22 residues. The ends were cut back, 5 bases at V and 0 bases at J, with 35 bases in the middle. Germline CDR1 reads MNHEY; CDR2 reads SMNVEV (reference sequence). The CDR3 DNA follows: TGTGCCAGCAGTCTGAGGGAACAGGGATCCCACCCCCCTCCGAGATCCTCCTACGAGCAGTACTTC. Translating it yields CASSLREQGSHPPPRSSYEQYF.

The chain links TRBV5-3 to TRBJ1-5; D is possibly TRBD1 (5 bases). TRBV5-3 is marked as an open reading frame, function uncertain. The CDR3 is made up of 13 amino acids. The ends were cut back, 0 bases at V and 10 bases at J, with 11 bases in the middle. This CDR3 reads CARSLASGSPQHF. CDR3 coding DNA: TGTGCCAGAAGCTTGGCCTCAGGGTCCCCCCAGCATTTT.

The chain joins TRBV27 to TRBJ2-7, with TRBD2 matching 8 bases. The CDR3 has 15 amino acids. Germline values: CDR1 MNHEY, CDR2 SMNVEV (reference sequence). V lost 5 bases and J lost 1; bases outside the gene matches: 7. CDR3 DNA sequence: TGTGCCAGCAGTACGGGGCGGGGGGCTTCCTACGAGCAGTACTTC. The encoded protein is CASSTGRGASYEQYF.

In its sample, this clone was seen once. The V call is TRBV7-9, the J call TRBJ2-2; D is possibly TRBD2 (6 bases). From germline, CDR1 is SEHNR and CDR2 FQNEAQ (reference sequence). The CDR3 contains 14 residues. V lost 4 bases and J lost 5, with 11 bases in between. This CDR3 reads CASSSGLQTGELFF. The DNA of the CDR3 is TGTGCCAGCAGCTCGGGACTCCAAACCGGGGAGCTGTTTTTT.